The rows below give T cell receptor beta chains drawn from one sample of a study of CDR3 diversity in severe acne. TCRdb processed the PCR reads anew with MiXCR; each CDR3 protein has one entry. The sample shows about 90,000 distinct CDR3 sequences, about 49% of them seen only once. The sequencing input was blood. These receptors were taken from a male donor with severe acne vulgaris. Each CDR3 is given with its conserved first and last residue. A D gene is named only where the DNA matches it firmly. Size values are once, few and many counts, or a class for expanded clones, and some rows have none.

abundance: once; j_gene: TRBJ1-6; d_gene: NA; v_gene: TRBV7-2; CDR3aa: CASRGGHYTEHLF; CDR3nt: TGTGCCAGCAGAGGTGGCCACTACACAGAGCACCTCTTC
abundance: few; j_gene: TRBJ2-5; d_gene: NA; v_gene: TRBV9; CDR3aa: CASGGGLQETQYF; CDR3nt: TGTGCCAGCGGGGGGGGGCTTCAAGAGACCCAGTACTTC
abundance: many; j_gene: TRBJ2-1; d_gene: NA; v_gene: TRBV19; CDR3aa: CASSIVAVRNEQFF; CDR3nt: TGTGCCAGTAGTATAGTAGCGGTCCGCAATGAGCAGTTCTTC
abundance: once; j_gene: TRBJ2-1; d_gene: TRBD2; v_gene: TRBV20-1; CDR3aa: CRATPGGGGEQFF; CDR3nt: TGCAGGGCCACTCCGGGGGGAGGCGGTGAGCAGTTCTTC
abundance: NA; j_gene: TRBJ2-7; d_gene: NA; v_gene: TRBV19; CDR3aa: CASSMGDSYEQYF; CDR3nt: TGTGCCAGTAGTATGGGGGACTCCTACGAGCAGTACTTC
abundance: NA; j_gene: TRBJ2-2; d_gene: TRBD2; v_gene: TRBV24-1; CDR3aa: CATSDFGGRDAGELFF; CDR3nt: TGTGCCACCAGTGATTTTGGCGGGAGGGACGCCGGGGAGCTGTTTTTT
abundance: NA; j_gene: TRBJ2-5; d_gene: TRBD1; v_gene: TRBV10-3; CDR3aa: CAIKGDRGGETQYF; CDR3nt: TGTGCCATCAAAGGGGACAGGGGCGGGGAGACCCAGTACTTC
abundance: NA; j_gene: TRBJ1-2; d_gene: NA; v_gene: TRBV10-3; CDR3aa: CAISEANYGYTF; CDR3nt: TGTGCCATCAGTGAGGCGAACTATGGCTACACCTTC
abundance: many; j_gene: TRBJ1-2; d_gene: NA; v_gene: TRBV20-1; CDR3aa: CSATSQEHYGYTF; CDR3nt: TGCAGTGCTACCTCACAGGAACACTATGGCTACACCTTC
abundance: NA; j_gene: TRBJ2-7; d_gene: TRBD2; v_gene: TRBV29-1; CDR3aa: CSVGLATYEQYF; CDR3nt: TGCAGCGTTGGACTAGCAACCTACGAGCAGTACTTC
abundance: NA; j_gene: TRBJ2-2; d_gene: TRBD1; v_gene: TRBV5-1; CDR3aa: CASGRQGTGELLF; CDR3nt: TGCGCCAGCGGAAGACAGGGGACCGGGGAGCTGCTTTTT
abundance: NA; j_gene: TRBJ1-1; d_gene: NA; v_gene: TRBV19; CDR3aa: CASSSVMGWGTEAFF; CDR3nt: TGTGCCAGTAGTTCGGTTATGGGGTGGGGCACTGAAGCTTTCTTT
abundance: few; j_gene: TRBJ2-5; d_gene: TRBD1; v_gene: TRBV6-2/TRBV6-3; CDR3aa: CASRDLGTATGETQYF; CDR3nt: TGTGCCAGCAGGGACCTGGGGACAGCCACGGGAGAGACCCAGTACTTC
abundance: many; j_gene: TRBJ1-6; d_gene: NA; v_gene: TRBV30; CDR3aa: CACGTYNSPLHF; CDR3nt: TGTGCCTGTGGGACCTATAATTCACCCCTCCACTTT